These T cell receptor beta chains were read from a single sample in a study of blood T cell repertoires in COVID-19. The repertoire was sequenced with immunoSEQ multiplex PCR; TCRdb's copy has only in-frame clones and lacks some. The data show around 270,000 clones, with about 80% seen just once and approximately 15% held by the top ten. The sequenced material came from peripheral blood. The receptors were sampled from a person between 65 and 80 years old with COVID-19, enrolled during active disease. Both conserved end residues are part of each CDR3. D genes are given only for firm matches. Not all rows give a size; the values are once, few, many and, for expanded clones, a class.

length	V	J	size	D	CDR3	DNA
12	TRBV7-8	TRBJ1-1	-	TRBD1	CASSLDRAGAFF	TGTGCCAGCAGCCTGGACAGGGCAGGAGCTTTCTTT
13	TRBV7-3	TRBJ1-5	-	TRBD1	CASSLAPQGTQHF	TGTGCCAGCAGCTTAGCCCCACAGGGGACCCAGCATTTT
12	TRBV6-5	TRBJ1-3	-	-	CASTDAGNTIYF	TGTGCCAGTACAGACGCAGGAAACACCATATATTTT
13	TRBV2	TRBJ2-1	-	-	CASSLDTNNEQFF	TGTGCCAGCAGTTTAGACACCAACAATGAGCAGTTCTTC
14	TRBV3-1/TRBV3-2	TRBJ1-1	-	-	CASSQLGRGTEAFF	TGTGCCAGCAGCCAACTGGGGAGGGGCACTGAAGCTTTCTTT
15	TRBV2	TRBJ1-2	-	-	CASSEAAGMNYGYTF	TGTGCCAGCAGTGAAGCTGCAGGGATGAACTATGGCTACACCTTC
14	TRBV14	TRBJ2-7	few	TRBD2	CASSQAGGSREQYF	TGTGCCAGCAGCCAAGCGGGGGGATCTAGGGAGCAGTACTTC
12	TRBV20-1	TRBJ2-7	few	TRBD1	CSASQQGYEQYF	TGCAGTGCTAGTCAACAGGGGTACGAGCAGTACTTC
14	TRBV6-6	TRBJ1-6	-	TRBD1	CASRTGTYNSPLHF	TGTGCCAGCAGGACAGGGACGTATAATTCACCCCTCCACTTT
13	TRBV11-1	TRBJ2-7	-	-	CASSLSRRGEQYF	TGTGCCAGCAGCTTATCGAGACGGGGAGAGCAGTACTTC
15	TRBV24-1	TRBJ2-3	-	TRBD1	CATSRTGSSTDTQYF	TGTGCCACCAGTAGGACAGGGTCTAGCACAGATACGCAGTATTTT
13	TRBV6-5	TRBJ1-1	-	-	CASIPGRGTEAFF	TGTGCCAGCATTCCGGGACGCGGGACGGAAGCTTTCTTT
13	TRBV10-3	TRBJ1-1	-	-	CASRTEGVPEAFF	TGTGCCAGCAGGACCGAGGGGGTCCCTGAAGCTTTCTTT
17	TRBV10-1	TRBJ2-3	-	TRBD2	CASKAGTSGTTRDTQYF	TGCGCCAGCAAAGCCGGGACTAGCGGGACAACACGAGATACGCAGTATTTT
18	TRBV6-2/TRBV6-3	TRBJ2-1	few	TRBD2	CASSTTSILAGGPNEQFF	TGTGCCAGCAGTACCACCTCCATACTAGCGGGAGGGCCTAATGAGCAGTTCTTC
19	TRBV5-1	TRBJ2-2	few	TRBD2	CASSGVGASGSMDTGELFF	TGCGCCAGCAGCGGGGTAGGGGCCAGCGGGAGTATGGACACCGGGGAGCTGTTTTTT
13	TRBV28	TRBJ2-4	once	TRBD1	CASSPGGRNIQYF	TGTGCCAGCAGTCCAGGGGGCAGGAACATTCAGTACTTC
18	TRBV19	TRBJ1-3	once	TRBD1	CASNGAGGVRGSGNTIYF	TGTGCCAGTAATGGTGCAGGGGGCGTAAGAGGATCTGGAAACACCATATATTTT
14	TRBV15	TRBJ2-2	-	-	CATSRGQNTGELFF	TGTGCCACCAGCAGAGGACAGAACACCGGGGAGCTGTTTTTT
15	TRBV7-2	TRBJ2-2	few	-	CASSLVAGATGELFF	TGTGCCAGCAGCTTAGTGGCGGGGGCCACCGGGGAGCTGTTTTTT
14	TRBV3-1/TRBV3-2	TRBJ1-2	once	-	CASSPRGHNYGYTF	TGTGCCAGCAGCCCGCGGGGGCATAACTATGGCTACACCTTC
13	TRBV28	TRBJ1-5	few	-	CASSLLSYQPQHF	TGTGCCAGCAGTTTACTCAGTTATCAGCCCCAGCATTTT
14	TRBV5-5	TRBJ2-3	-	-	CASSGLSSADTQYF	TGTGCCAGCAGCGGGCTCAGCTCGGCAGATACGCAGTATTTT
15	TRBV30	TRBJ2-4	-	TRBD2	CAWGRQRGTKNIQYF	TGTGCCTGGGGCCGGCAGCGGGGGACCAAAAACATTCAGTACTTC
17	TRBV4-3	TRBJ1-6	once	TRBD1	CASSQDVTGVEGSPLHF	TGCGCCAGCAGCCAAGACGTGACAGGGGTTGAAGGTTCACCCCTCCACTTT
13	TRBV4-2	TRBJ2-1	-	TRBD1	CASSRDRANEQFF	TGTGCCAGCAGCCGTGACAGGGCCAATGAGCAGTTCTTC
13	TRBV9	TRBJ2-1	-	TRBD2	CASSTGLNNEQFF	TGTGCCAGCAGCACGGGACTAAACAATGAGCAGTTCTTC
11	TRBV20-1	TRBJ2-1	-	TRBD1	CSESGDSEQFF	TGCAGTGAGTCAGGGGACAGTGAGCAGTTCTTC
13	TRBV6-2/TRBV6-3	TRBJ2-1	-	-	CASSTRLDNEQFF	TGTGCCAGCAGCACTAGACTGGACAATGAGCAGTTCTTC
15	TRBV7-2	TRBJ1-6	once	TRBD1	CASSPGRQGDSPLHF	TGTGCCAGCAGCCCAGGGAGACAGGGAGATTCACCCCTCCACTTT
14	TRBV11-3	TRBJ2-2	-	TRBD1	CASSSDRVPGELFF	TGTGCCAGCAGCTCCGACAGGGTCCCCGGGGAGCTGTTTTTT
14	TRBV9	TRBJ1-2	-	-	CASSNEYQGFGYTF	TGTGCCAGCAGCAATGAATATCAGGGGTTCGGCTACACCTTC
14	TRBV27	TRBJ2-7	-	TRBD1	CASSRGQDSYEQYF	TGTGCCAGCAGTAGGGGACAGGACTCCTACGAGCAGTACTTC
15	TRBV28	TRBJ2-4	-	-	CASSLGGPAKNIQYF	TGTGCCAGCAGTTTAGGTGGGCCTGCCAAAAACATTCAGTACTTC
17	TRBV25-1	TRBJ2-1	-	TRBD2	CASWGLAGNRNYNEQFF	TGTGCCAGTTGGGGACTAGCGGGGAACAGGAACTACAATGAGCAGTTCTTC
16	TRBV6-5	TRBJ1-2	-	TRBD1	CASSYSETGFNYGYTF	TGTGCCAGCAGTTACTCGGAGACAGGGTTTAACTATGGCTACACCTTC
14	TRBV28	TRBJ1-2	few	TRBD1	CASTLGTVNYGYTF	TGTGCCAGCACCCTCGGGACAGTAAACTATGGCTACACCTTC
11	TRBV6-5	TRBJ1-1	few	-	CASRTTAEAFF	TGTGCCAGCAGAACCACGGCTGAAGCTTTCTTT
14	TRBV19	TRBJ2-3	-	-	CASTFGHGTDTQYF	TGTGCCAGTACCTTCGGACACGGCACAGATACGCAGTATTTT